The 28 T cell receptor beta chains given below trace back to one sample, sequenced in a study of monozygotic twins with cystic fibrosis. The table came from immunoSEQ multiplex PCR; TCRdb's copy has only in-frame clones and leaves some out. Among about 32,000 clones listed, roughly 90% were seen once. The sample comprised blood. These TCRs come from a girl aged 2 to 9 with cystic fibrosis.

The genes are TRBV2 and TRBJ2-3; the match to TRBD1 covers 8 bases. The CDR3 totals 15 residues. The germline V gene has CDR1 SNHLY and CDR2 FYNNEI. Unmatched junction bases numbered 4, after V lost 1 base and J lost 4 bases. The CDR3 bases are TGTGCCAGCAGTGAAGGAGCAGGGGGCCCAGATACGCAGTATTTT. Its protein product is CASSEGAGGPDTQYF.

This chain connects TRBV19 to TRBJ2-5; 7 nucleotides match TRBD1. The germline gives CDR1 LNHDA, CDR2 SQIVND (reference sequence). The V and J ends lost 6 bases and 2 bases, in that order; junction bases with no gene match: 9. CDR3 size: 15 residues. The CDR3 loop is CASSKQGIRQETQYF. CDR3 DNA: TGTGCCAGTAGCAAACAGGGGATCAGGCAAGAGACCCAGTACTTC.

CDR3 sequence: CASSLGGGSYEQYF. In DNA, the CDR3 is TGCGCCAGCAGCCTGGGGGGAGGCTCCTACGAGCAGTACTTC. This chain uses TRBV5-1 with TRBJ2-7; the D gene is possibly TRBD2 (6 bases). Germline assignment: CDR1 SGHRS and CDR2 YFSETQ. The CDR3 contains 14 residues. Trimming pared 4 bases from V and 0 bases from J, leaving 11 bases between. The full variable domain, its missing parts supplied by reference TRBV5-1 and TRBJ2-7, is KAGVTQTPRYLIKTRGQQVTLSCSPISGHRSVSWYQQTPGQGLQFLFEYFSETQRNKGNFPGRFSGRQFSNSRSEMNVSTLELGDSALYLCASSLGGGSYEQYFGPGTRLTVT.

This rearrangement joins TRBV7-8 to TRBJ2-5; possible D gene TRBD1, 6 bases. V dropped 8 bases and J dropped 4 bases, with 17 bases sitting between them. This CDR3 region has 14 residues. Per the germline V gene, CDR1 is SGHVS and CDR2 is FQNEAQ. CDR3 sequence: CASVQGVGRETQYF. CDR3 bases: TGTGCCAGCGTACAGGGAGTGGGTAGAGAGACCCAGTACTTC.

V gene TRBV6-1 combines with J gene TRBJ1-1; no firm D call. Trimming shortened V by 4 bases and J by 2 bases, and 8 bases separated the two germline ends. Germline V gene lookup returns CDR1 MNHNS and CDR2 SASEGT. This CDR3 has 13 amino acids. CDR3 amino acids: CASSVPGNTEAFF. The CDR3 DNA follows: TGTGCCAGCAGTGTGCCCGGTAACACTGAAGCTTTCTTT.

This clone was counted between two and nine times. For the CDR3, the DNA is TGTGCCAGCAGCTTGGCAAGTGTGGGGACTGAAGCTTTCTTT. It translates to CASSLASVGTEAFF. The rearrangement links TRBV5-6 to TRBJ1-1; no reliable D call. V was trimmed by 0 bases and J by 5 bases, leaving 11 bases between them. CDR1 is SGHDT and CDR2 is YYEEEE in the germline V gene. This CDR3 comprises 14 residues.

This chain connects TRBV30 to TRBJ2-3, with 9 bases identical to TRBD1. With V trimmed by 1 base and J by 7 bases, 3 bases remained unmatched. CDR3 length equals 13 residues. From germline, CDR1 is GTSNPN and CDR2 SVGIG (reference sequence). The CDR3 bases are TGTGCCTGGAGTGAGGGACAGGGATATACGCAGTATTTT. Translated: CAWSEGQGYTQYF. The whole variable domain, filled in from reference TRBV30 and TRBJ2-3, reads SQTIHQWPATLVQPVGSPLSLECTVEGTSNPNLYWYRQAAGRGLQLLFYSVGIGQISSEVPQNLSASRPQDRQFILSSKKLLLSDSGFYLCAWSEGQGYTQYFGPGTRLTVL.

The V call is TRBV27, the J call TRBJ1-3; D possibly corresponds to TRBD1 (5 bases). CDR3 length equals 15 residues. Per the germline V gene, CDR1 is MNHEY and CDR2 is SMNVEV (reference sequence). The V end lost 2 bases, the J end lost 0 bases, and 8 bases lay between the germline ends. The CDR3 reads CASSLDSTSGNTIYF. The CDR3 DNA is TGTGCCAGCAGTTTAGACAGCACCTCTGGAAACACCATATATTTT.

The chain carries TRBV7-6 and TRBJ1-3; 8 positions match TRBD1. V lost 5 bases and J lost 4; bases outside the gene matches: 10. The CDR3 has 16 amino acids. Germline V gene data show CDR1 as SGHVS and CDR2 as FNYEAQ. CDR3 amino acids: CASSPTGDGGGNTIYF. DNA for the CDR3: TGTGCCAGCAGCCCGACAGGGGATGGGGGAGGAAACACCATATATTTT.

V and J are TRBV7-3 and TRBJ2-7; 11 nucleotides agree with TRBD1. Germline V gene lookup returns CDR1 SGHTA and CDR2 FQGTGA. The V gene end was trimmed by 7 bases and the J gene end by 5 bases; junction bases not matched to a gene: 13. This CDR3 is built from 16 residues. The CDR3 loop is CASTRPRTGGIDEQYF. CDR3 sequence (DNA): TGTGCCAGCACCCGTCCTCGGACAGGGGGCATCGACGAGCAGTACTTC.

The chain joins TRBV27 to TRBJ2-2; TRBD2 might be the D (7 bases). The germline CDR1 and CDR2 sequences are MNHEY and SMNVEV (reference sequence). Trimming shortened V by 6 bases and J by 4 bases, and 18 bases separated the two germline ends. This CDR3 has 16 residues. CDR3 bases: TGTGCCAGCAGCAACCAGCGGGACAAGAGCACCGGGGAGCTGTTTTTT. Its translation: CASSNQRDKSTGELFF.

The J gene is TRBJ1-2, the V gene TRBV19; no clear D. Germline V gene data show CDR1 as LNHDA and CDR2 as SQIVND (reference sequence). V was cut by 2 bases and J by 4 bases, with 8 bases left in between. This CDR3 has 13 residues. The CDR3 nucleotides are TGTGCCAGTAGTATATCGGCTGGCTATGGCTACACCTTC. This translates into CASSISAGYGYTF. The full variable domain, rest sourced from reference TRBV19 and TRBJ1-2, is DGGITQSPKYLFRKEGQNVTLSCEQNLNHDAMYWYRQDPGQGLRLIYYSQIVNDFQKGDIAEGYSVSREKKESFPLTVTSAQKNPTAFYLCASSISAGYGYTFGSGTRLTVV.

V and J are TRBV28 and TRBJ1-1; D is undetermined. There are 11 residues in the CDR3. Per the germline V gene, CDR1 is MDHEN and CDR2 is SYDVKM. Deletions cut 7 bases from V and 1 base from J, with 4 bases between. CDR3 coding DNA: TGTGCCAGCACCGAGAACACTGAAGCTTTCTTT. This codes for CASTENTEAFF.

The chain couples TRBV6-1 to TRBJ2-7, with a possible D match to TRBD1 (6 bases). The CDR3 is 15 residues long. Germline lookup yields CDR1 MNHNS and CDR2 SASEGT. V was cut by 3 bases and J by 3 bases, with 15 bases left in between. The CDR3 loop reads CASSERRGGLYEQYF. CDR3 coding DNA: TGTGCCAGCAGTGAGCGGCGTGGGGGCCTCTACGAGCAGTACTTC.

The DNA of the CDR3 is TGTGCCAGCAGTGCCCCGACAGTTCCCTACGAGCAGTACTTC. Translated, it gives CASSAPTVPYEQYF. The chain uses TRBV28 and TRBJ2-7, with D tentatively TRBD1 (5 bases). Deletions cut 5 bases from V and 2 bases from J, with 13 bases between. Germline CDR1 MDHEN, CDR2 SYDVKM. The CDR3 runs 14 residues.

This clone showed up just once. The rearrangement uses TRBV27 and TRBJ1-5; D remains ambiguous. The CDR3 spans 13 residues. Germline V gene sequence: CDR1 MNHEY, CDR2 SMNVEV (reference sequence). The ends were cut back, 1 base at V and 5 bases at J, with 6 bases in the middle. This chain's CDR3 is CASSLWWDQPQHF. Here the CDR3 DNA reads TGTGCCAGCAGTTTATGGTGGGATCAGCCCCAGCATTTT.

V gene TRBV30 combines with J gene TRBJ2-1; 8 bases line up with TRBD2. The germline V gene encodes CDR1 GTSNPN and CDR2 SVGIG (reference sequence). V gave up 5 bases and J gave up 3 bases; unmatched junction bases: 12. The CDR3 sequence is 16 residues long. CDR3: CAWANPSGGDYNEQFF. The CDR3 region has the DNA TGTGCCTGGGCTAATCCGTCCGGGGGGGACTACAATGAGCAGTTCTTC.

This chain joins TRBV5-1 and TRBJ2-3, with D uncertain. V lost 7 bases, J lost 2 bases, and 5 bases lay in between. The length of the CDR3 is 11 residues. CDR1 is SGHRS, CDR2 YFSETQ, per germline. The CDR3 sequence is CASGLTDTQYF. For the CDR3, the DNA is TGCGCCAGCGGCCTCACAGATACGCAGTATTTT.

The gene calls are TRBV2 and TRBJ2-5, with D hard to call. Trimming left V 2 bases short and J 4 bases short, with 5 bases between. Germline values: CDR1 SNHLY, CDR2 FYNNEI. This CDR3 region has 12 residues. The CDR3: CASSEQRETQYF. The CDR3, as DNA: TGTGCCAGCAGTGAACAGAGAGAGACCCAGTACTTC. Variable domain in full (rest from reference TRBV2 and TRBJ2-5): EPEVTQTPSHQVTQMGQEVILRCVPISNHLYFYWYRQILGQKVEFLVSFYNNEISEKSEIFDDQFSVERPDGSNFTLKIRSTKLEDSAMYFCASSEQRETQYFGPGTRLLVL.

The chain employs TRBV7-6 and TRBJ2-5, with 9 bases fitting TRBD2. V was pared by 3 bases and J by 1 base, with 6 bases of the junction left unmatched. CDR1 is SGHVS, CDR2 FNYEAQ, per germline. The CDR3 covers 16 residues. The CDR3 is CASSLGAGGSQETQYF. DNA for the CDR3: TGTGCCAGCAGCTTGGGCGCGGGGGGGTCCCAAGAGACCCAGTACTTC.

This sequence joins TRBV6-5 and TRBJ2-7; 8 positions match TRBD1. This CDR3 has 14 amino acids. CDR1 is MNHEY and CDR2 is SVGAGI in the germline V gene. The ends lost 5 bases at V and 5 bases at J; junction bases unmatched: 8. The CDR3 bases are TGTGCCAGCAGTGTACGGACAGGGCAGAACGAGCAGTACTTC. Translating gives CASSVRTGQNEQYF.

This chain joins TRBV19 and TRBJ1-1; no definite D call. The CDR3 has 16 residues. V lost 3 bases and J 6 bases, leaving 20 bases between the germline ends. Germline V lookup: CDR1 LNHDA, CDR2 SQIVND (reference sequence). In DNA form, the CDR3 reads TGTGCCAGTAGTATCGGGCGTGGTTCGGGCTCCTCTGAAGCTTTCTTT. It yields the protein CASSIGRGSGSSEAFF.

This rearrangement joins TRBV2 to TRBJ2-5; 8 bases are a match to TRBD1. The CDR3 extends over 15 amino acids. Unmatched junction bases numbered 9, after V lost 5 bases and J lost 4 bases. Looked up from germline, CDR1 is SNHLY and CDR2 is FYNNEI. CDR3 region: CASSRAGGAGETQYF. The CDR3 region has the DNA TGTGCCAGCAGTAGAGCAGGGGGCGCGGGAGAGACCCAGTACTTC.

This sequence joins TRBV29-1 and TRBJ2-3; unclear D gene. CDR3 length: 12 amino acids. CDR1 is SQVTM and CDR2 is ANQGSEA in the germline V gene. V gave up 3 bases and J gave up 5 bases, with 9 bases separating them. Here the CDR3 DNA reads TGCAGCGTTGACGGGCCCCGAGATACGCAGTATTTT. As protein: CSVDGPRDTQYF.

The CDR3 sequence is CASSSFLAGDTGELFF. The CDR3 bases are TGTGCCAGCAGCTCCTTCCTAGCGGGAGACACCGGGGAGCTGTTTTTT. The gene calls are TRBV11-1 and TRBJ2-2, with 10 bases identical to TRBD2. With V trimmed by 4 bases and J by 3 bases, 5 bases remained unmatched. Per the germline V gene, CDR1 is SGHAT and CDR2 is FQDESV (reference sequence). The CDR3 length is 16 residues.

V is TRBV18 and J is TRBJ2-1; 8 nucleotides match TRBD2. The ends lost 4 bases at V and 4 bases at J; junction bases unmatched: 15. CDR3 length equals 18 residues. CDR1 is KGHSH, CDR2 LQKENI, per germline. The CDR3, as DNA: TGTGCCAGCTCACGGCTTACTAGCGGTGAGATGGGTTACAATGAGCAGTTCTTC. Residues: CASSRLTSGEMGYNEQFF.

The chain carries TRBV7-9 and TRBJ2-3; D is unclear. This CDR3 region has 13 residues. CDR1 is SEHNR, CDR2 FQNEAQ, per germline (reference sequence). Trimming stripped 0 bases from V and 0 bases from J, with 1 base between. CDR3 sequence (DNA): TGTGCCAGCAGCTTAGCAAGCACAGATACGCAGTATTTT. This sequence encodes CASSLASTDTQYF.

The chain recombines TRBV18 with TRBJ2-5; D remains unclear. Germline V gives CDR1 KGHSH, CDR2 LQKENI. V dropped 2 bases and J dropped 5 bases, with 6 bases sitting between them. CDR3 length equals 12 residues. As DNA, the CDR3 is TGTGCCAGCTCACCAAGGGCCGAGACCCAGTACTTC. This translates into CASSPRAETQYF.